Sequencing of this T cell receptor (beta chain) was carried out in a study of cytomegalovirus exposure and HLA in healthy donors. This PCR relied on a set of 60 Vbeta primers and 13 Jbeta primers. The data were produced by immunoSEQ multiplex PCR, yet TCRdb's version contains in-frame clones alone and is incomplete. The sample holds approximately 170,000 clones; about four fifths are singletons and the top ten take around 1.5%. After removal of 6 bases from V and 9 bases from J, the junction contained 6 bases not matched to a gene. Germline V gene lookup returns CDR1 SQVTM and CDR2 ANQGSEA. CDR3 length: 12 residues.

The chain uses TRBV29-1 and TRBJ2-1; 9 bases fit TRBD1. Sequencing was carried out using PBMCs. This clonotype was obtained from a male donor in good health and CMV-seronegative. The CDR3, as DNA: TGCAGCGTGGCCGGGACAGGGACTGAGCAGTTCTTC. As protein: CSVAGTGTEQFF.